This is a list of T cell receptor beta chains from one sample in a study of cytotoxic CD8 clonotypes in ibrutinib-treated CLL. Sequencing was performed with immunoSEQ multiplex PCR; in TCRdb, only in-frame clones are kept and a portion is missing. This sample has 100,000 to 150,000 clones, with approximately 85% found just once. The material was PBMCs, obtained after 24 months of ibrutinib treatment. Every receptor here comes from a human donor with chronic lymphocytic leukemia. Each CDR3 is given with its conserved first and last residue. The D gene is left open where the match is weak. Size tells how often a clone was seen (once, few, many) or the class of an expanded clone, and some rows leave it out.

V gene: TRBV27; D gene: TRBD1; clone size: NA; J gene: TRBJ1-1; CDR3 protein: CASSWTGGNTEAFF; CDR3 DNA: TGTGCCAGCAGTTGGACAGGGGGCAACACTGAAGCTTTCTTT
V gene: TRBV21-1; D gene: NA; clone size: NA; J gene: TRBJ2-7; CDR3 protein: CASSIRVPEGRPPEQYF; CDR3 DNA: TGTGCCAGCAGCATTAGGGTCCCGGAGGGCCGACCCCCCGAGCAGTACTTC
V gene: TRBV5-1; D gene: TRBD1; clone size: NA; J gene: TRBJ1-6; CDR3 protein: CASSTDRAYSPLHF; CDR3 DNA: TGCGCCAGCTCGACGGACAGGGCTTATTCACCCCTCCACTTT
V gene: TRBV7-2; D gene: TRBD1; clone size: many; J gene: TRBJ1-2; CDR3 protein: CASSPDAGQGYGYTF; CDR3 DNA: TGTGCCAGCAGCCCCGACGCGGGACAGGGTTATGGCTACACCTTC
V gene: TRBV28; D gene: NA; clone size: NA; J gene: TRBJ2-5; CDR3 protein: CASSAGRTQYF; CDR3 DNA: TGTGCCAGCAGTGCGGGCCGAACCCAGTACTTC
V gene: TRBV9; D gene: NA; clone size: NA; J gene: TRBJ2-3; CDR3 protein: CASSVIPTSTDTQYF; CDR3 DNA: TGTGCCAGCAGCGTTATCCCGACTAGCACAGATACGCAGTATTTT
V gene: TRBV7-2; D gene: TRBD2; clone size: NA; J gene: TRBJ2-1; CDR3 protein: CASSPRLAGDNEQFF; CDR3 DNA: TGTGCCAGCAGCCCCCGACTAGCGGGAGACAATGAGCAGTTCTTC
V gene: TRBV21-1; D gene: NA; clone size: once; J gene: TRBJ2-5; CDR3 protein: CASSPDEETQYF; CDR3 DNA: TGTGCCAGCAGCCCCGATGAAGAGACCCAGTACTTC
V gene: TRBV6-4; D gene: NA; clone size: few; J gene: TRBJ1-1; CDR3 protein: CASRPNRDAGEAFF; CDR3 DNA: TGTGCCAGCAGGCCAAACCGGGACGCCGGTGAAGCTTTCTTT
V gene: TRBV11-3; D gene: NA; clone size: NA; J gene: TRBJ2-1; CDR3 protein: CASSSYYSSYNEQFF; CDR3 DNA: TGTGCCAGCAGCTCCTATTATAGCTCCTACAATGAGCAGTTCTTC
V gene: TRBV6-5; D gene: NA; clone size: NA; J gene: TRBJ1-5; CDR3 protein: CASSYLGPNQPQHF; CDR3 DNA: TGTGCCAGCAGTTATCTCGGACCCAATCAGCCCCAGCATTTT
V gene: TRBV19; D gene: NA; clone size: few; J gene: TRBJ1-2; CDR3 protein: CASSTLLYGYTF; CDR3 DNA: TGTGCCAGTAGTACCCTCCTTTATGGCTACACCTTC
V gene: TRBV9; D gene: NA; clone size: NA; J gene: TRBJ1-2; CDR3 protein: CASRVGGNNYGYTF; CDR3 DNA: TGTGCCAGCCGGGTGGGGGGTAATAACTATGGCTACACCTTC
V gene: TRBV7-6; D gene: TRBD2; clone size: NA; J gene: TRBJ2-3; CDR3 protein: CASTLGRTAGGTDTQYF; CDR3 DNA: TGTGCCAGCACACTAGGGAGGACTGCGGGGGGCACAGATACGCAGTATTTT
V gene: TRBV7-2; D gene: NA; clone size: once; J gene: TRBJ1-6; CDR3 protein: CASSPTTRGFNSPLHF; CDR3 DNA: TGTGCCAGCAGCCCGACGACCAGGGGCTTTAATTCACCCCTCCACTTT
V gene: TRBV21-1; D gene: NA; clone size: NA; J gene: TRBJ2-3; CDR3 protein: CASSTRTSGHTDTQYF; CDR3 DNA: TGTGCCAGCAGCACGCGGACTAGCGGGCACACAGATACGCAGTATTTT
V gene: TRBV29-1; D gene: TRBD1; clone size: NA; J gene: TRBJ1-2; CDR3 protein: CSVEGWPGGWGDYGYTF; CDR3 DNA: TGCAGCGTTGAAGGTTGGCCAGGGGGCTGGGGAGACTATGGCTACACCTTC
V gene: TRBV15; D gene: NA; clone size: NA; J gene: TRBJ1-1; CDR3 protein: CATSRDRGRWTEAFF; CDR3 DNA: TGTGCCACCAGCAGAGACCGGGGGCGGTGGACTGAAGCTTTCTTT
V gene: TRBV7-2; D gene: TRBD1; clone size: NA; J gene: TRBJ2-4; CDR3 protein: CASSFSAGQGNKNIQYF; CDR3 DNA: TGTGCCAGCAGTTTCTCAGCGGGACAGGGGAACAAAAACATTCAGTACTTC
V gene: TRBV7-9; D gene: TRBD2; clone size: NA; J gene: TRBJ2-3; CDR3 protein: CASTRLAPFINTQYF; CDR3 DNA: TGTGCCAGCACACGACTAGCTCCATTCATAAATACGCAGTATTTT
V gene: TRBV15; D gene: NA; clone size: NA; J gene: TRBJ2-7; CDR3 protein: CATSRDVGTYEQYF; CDR3 DNA: TGTGCCACCAGCAGGGATGTAGGTACCTACGAGCAGTACTTC
V gene: TRBV15; D gene: TRBD2; clone size: NA; J gene: TRBJ2-4; CDR3 protein: CATSRDLGASGGPIKNIQYF; CDR3 DNA: TGTGCCACCAGCAGAGATCTGGGGGCTAGCGGGGGGCCAATCAAAAACATTCAGTACTTC
V gene: TRBV15; D gene: NA; clone size: NA; J gene: TRBJ1-1; CDR3 protein: CATSRDSRGDTEAFF; CDR3 DNA: TGTGCCACCAGCAGAGATTCCCGGGGAGACACTGAAGCTTTCTTT
V gene: TRBV29-1; D gene: TRBD1; clone size: once; J gene: TRBJ2-7; CDR3 protein: CSVRTGGTYEQYF; CDR3 DNA: TGCAGCGTACGGACAGGGGGTACCTACGAGCAGTACTTC
V gene: TRBV11-1; D gene: NA; clone size: NA; J gene: TRBJ2-1; CDR3 protein: CASSPAGSYNEQFF; CDR3 DNA: TGTGCCAGCAGCCCCGCAGGTTCCTACAATGAGCAGTTCTTC
V gene: TRBV4-2; D gene: TRBD2; clone size: NA; J gene: TRBJ2-5; CDR3 protein: CASSGASGSMETQYF; CDR3 DNA: TGTGCCAGCAGCGGGGCTAGCGGGAGTATGGAGACCCAGTACTTC
V gene: TRBV18; D gene: TRBD1; clone size: NA; J gene: TRBJ1-3; CDR3 protein: CASSPTETGFGNTIYF; CDR3 DNA: TGTGCCAGCTCACCAACCGAGACAGGGTTCGGAAACACCATATATTTT
V gene: TRBV6-5; D gene: NA; clone size: NA; J gene: TRBJ1-4; CDR3 protein: CASSSYEWTNEKLFF; CDR3 DNA: TGTGCCAGCAGTTCCTACGAATGGACTAATGAAAAACTGTTTTTT
V gene: TRBV7-9; D gene: NA; clone size: NA; J gene: TRBJ2-7; CDR3 protein: CASSLVGGPSSYEQYF; CDR3 DNA: TGTGCCAGCAGCTTAGTTGGGGGCCCGAGCTCCTACGAGCAGTACTTC
V gene: TRBV4-1; D gene: NA; clone size: NA; J gene: TRBJ1-4; CDR3 protein: CASSQGSSGPEKLFF; CDR3 DNA: TGCGCCAGCAGCCAAGGGTCGTCCGGGCCGGAAAAACTGTTTTTT
V gene: TRBV2; D gene: NA; clone size: NA; J gene: TRBJ2-1; CDR3 protein: CASRTRRGSSYNEQFF; CDR3 DNA: TGTGCCAGCAGGACGCGCCGGGGGAGCTCCTACAATGAGCAGTTCTTC
V gene: TRBV28; D gene: NA; clone size: NA; J gene: TRBJ1-2; CDR3 protein: CASRLTNYGYTF; CDR3 DNA: TGTGCCAGCAGGCTTACTAACTATGGCTACACCTTC
V gene: TRBV4-1; D gene: TRBD1; clone size: NA; J gene: TRBJ2-1; CDR3 protein: CASSQVPGQGGFLFF; CDR3 DNA: TGCGCCAGCAGCCAGGTCCCGGGACAGGGAGGGTTTTTGTTCTTC
V gene: TRBV2; D gene: TRBD2; clone size: NA; J gene: TRBJ2-1; CDR3 protein: CASSGGLVDEQFF; CDR3 DNA: TGTGCCAGCAGTGGGGGACTAGTCGATGAGCAGTTCTTC
V gene: TRBV9; D gene: TRBD1; clone size: NA; J gene: TRBJ2-7; CDR3 protein: CASSQSGQVRFGVEQYF; CDR3 DNA: TGTGCCAGCAGCCAGTCGGGACAGGTCCGGTTTGGGGTCGAGCAGTACTTC
V gene: TRBV5-1; D gene: NA; clone size: NA; J gene: TRBJ1-1; CDR3 protein: CASRTEANTEAFF; CDR3 DNA: TGCGCCAGCAGAACCGAGGCGAACACTGAAGCTTTCTTT
V gene: TRBV28; D gene: NA; clone size: NA; J gene: TRBJ1-1; CDR3 protein: CASSFDMVNTEAFF; CDR3 DNA: TGTGCCAGCAGTTTCGACATGGTGAACACTGAAGCTTTCTTT
V gene: TRBV6-5; D gene: TRBD1; clone size: NA; J gene: TRBJ2-6; CDR3 protein: CASSNRGAGANVLTF; CDR3 DNA: TGTGCCAGCAGTAACAGGGGAGCAGGGGCCAACGTCCTGACTTTC
V gene: TRBV7-2; D gene: NA; clone size: NA; J gene: TRBJ1-6; CDR3 protein: CASSFGSRGSPLHF; CDR3 DNA: TGTGCCAGCAGCTTTGGGTCGCGGGGGTCACCCCTCCACTTT
V gene: TRBV7-2; D gene: TRBD1; clone size: NA; J gene: TRBJ2-2; CDR3 protein: CASIQQGFQGGELFF; CDR3 DNA: TGTGCCAGCATCCAACAGGGGTTTCAAGGCGGGGAGCTGTTTTTT
V gene: TRBV2; D gene: NA; clone size: NA; J gene: TRBJ2-2; CDR3 protein: CASSQGPGELFF; CDR3 DNA: TGTGCCAGCAGCCAAGGTCCCGGGGAGCTGTTTTTT
V gene: TRBV28; D gene: NA; clone size: few; J gene: TRBJ2-7; CDR3 protein: CASSQQGYEQYF; CDR3 DNA: TGTGCCAGCAGCCAACAGGGATACGAGCAGTACTTC
V gene: TRBV28; D gene: NA; clone size: NA; J gene: TRBJ1-5; CDR3 protein: CASSLWSGKVNQPQHF; CDR3 DNA: TGTGCCAGCAGTTTATGGTCAGGGAAGGTCAATCAGCCCCAGCATTTT
V gene: TRBV28; D gene: NA; clone size: NA; J gene: TRBJ2-4; CDR3 protein: CASSPDLNIQYF; CDR3 DNA: TGTGCCAGCAGTCCGGACCTGAACATTCAGTACTTC
V gene: TRBV19; D gene: NA; clone size: few; J gene: TRBJ2-1; CDR3 protein: CASSIRENEQFF; CDR3 DNA: TGTGCCAGTAGTATACGGGAGAATGAGCAGTTCTTC
V gene: TRBV7-9; D gene: NA; clone size: NA; J gene: TRBJ2-3; CDR3 protein: CAGGRDHTDTQYF; CDR3 DNA: TGTGCCGGGGGGCGCGACCACACAGATACGCAGTATTTT
V gene: TRBV6-6; D gene: NA; clone size: NA; J gene: TRBJ2-2; CDR3 protein: CASSYSHRVNTGELFF; CDR3 DNA: TGTGCCAGCAGTTACTCGCACAGGGTGAACACCGGGGAGCTGTTTTTT
V gene: TRBV7-6; D gene: NA; clone size: NA; J gene: TRBJ1-2; CDR3 protein: CASSFGGDSVFYGYTF; CDR3 DNA: TGTGCCAGCAGCTTTGGGGGAGACAGTGTTTTTTATGGCTACACCTTC